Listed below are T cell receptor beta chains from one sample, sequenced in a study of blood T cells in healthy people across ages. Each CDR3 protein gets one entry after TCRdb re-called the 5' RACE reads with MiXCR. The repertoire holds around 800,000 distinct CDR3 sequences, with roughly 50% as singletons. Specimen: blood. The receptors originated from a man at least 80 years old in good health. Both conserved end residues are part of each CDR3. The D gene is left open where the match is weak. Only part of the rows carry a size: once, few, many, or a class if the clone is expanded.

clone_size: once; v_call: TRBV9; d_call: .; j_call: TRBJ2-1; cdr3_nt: TGTGCCAGCAGCGTAGGAGAGCGGAGCCTCCGCAATGAGCAGTTCTTC; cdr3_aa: CASSVGERSLRNEQFF
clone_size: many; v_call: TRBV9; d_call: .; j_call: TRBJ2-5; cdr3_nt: TGTGCCAGCAGCCCAGGGTGGCTCGGGTCGGAGACCCAGTACTTC; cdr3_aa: CASSPGWLGSETQYF
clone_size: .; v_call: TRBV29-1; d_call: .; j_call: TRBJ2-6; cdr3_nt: TGCAGCGTTGAATGCTCGTTGTCTGGGGCCAACGTCCTGACTTTC; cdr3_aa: CSVECSLSGANVLTF
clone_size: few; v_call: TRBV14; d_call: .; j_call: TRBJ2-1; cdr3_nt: TGTGCCAGTAGCCAATACCACTCCTACAATGAGCAGTTCTTC; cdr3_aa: CASSQYHSYNEQFF
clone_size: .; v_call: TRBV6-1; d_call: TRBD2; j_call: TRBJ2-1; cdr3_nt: TGTGCCAGCTCAAGCGGGGGGGGTCTAGCGGGATACAATGAGCAGTTCTTC; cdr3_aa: CASSSGGGLAGYNEQFF
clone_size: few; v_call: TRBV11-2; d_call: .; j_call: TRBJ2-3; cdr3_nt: TGTGCCAGCAGCTTAGTTGACCGATACGCGTATTTT; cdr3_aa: CASSLVDRYAYF
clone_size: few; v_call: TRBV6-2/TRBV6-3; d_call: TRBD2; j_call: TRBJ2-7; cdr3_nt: TGTGCCAGCAGTCCGTTGAGGGGAGCGGGGGCAAACAATGAGCAGTACTTC; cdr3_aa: CASSPLRGAGANNEQYF
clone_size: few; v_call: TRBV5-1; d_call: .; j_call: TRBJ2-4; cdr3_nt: TGCGCCAGCAGCTTGGTGGACAGGACGGGGGTTAACATTCAGTACTTC; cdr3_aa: CASSLVDRTGVNIQYF
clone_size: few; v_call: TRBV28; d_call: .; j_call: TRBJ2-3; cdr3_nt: TGTGCCAGCAGTCCTCCTCCTACAGATACGCAGTATTTT; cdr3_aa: CASSPPPTDTQYF
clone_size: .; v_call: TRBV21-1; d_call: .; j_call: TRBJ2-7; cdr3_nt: TGTGCCAGCAGCAAAGTAACAGGGCAGGTCGACTACGAGCAGTACTTC; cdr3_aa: CASSKVTGQVDYEQYF
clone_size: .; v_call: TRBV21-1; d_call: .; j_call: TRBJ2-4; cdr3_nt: TGCCAGCAGCGCCCTCTCCCCACAGGAAACATTCAGTACTTC; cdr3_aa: CQQRPLPTGNIQYF
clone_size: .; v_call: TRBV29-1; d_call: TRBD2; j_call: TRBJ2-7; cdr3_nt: TGCAGCCCGTGTAGCGGGAGGGGGTCCTACGAGCAGTACTTC; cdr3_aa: CSPCSGRGSYEQYF
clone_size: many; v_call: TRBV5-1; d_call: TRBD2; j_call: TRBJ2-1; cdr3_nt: TGCGCCAGCAGCTCTGGCGGCGGGAGAAGGAATGAGCAGTTCTTC; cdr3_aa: CASSSGGGRRNEQFF
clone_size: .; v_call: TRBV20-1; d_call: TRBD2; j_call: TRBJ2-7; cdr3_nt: TGCAGTGCTAGAGATTGGGGGACTAAGCGGGAGGGCCCCTACGAGCAGTACTTC; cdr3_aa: CSARDWGTKREGPYEQYF
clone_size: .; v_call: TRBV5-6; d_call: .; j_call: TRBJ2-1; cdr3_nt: TGTGCCAGCAGCTTTGCCCGGTCGCTACCGGTTCCCTACAATGAGCAGTTCTTC; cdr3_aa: CASSFARSLPVPYNEQFF
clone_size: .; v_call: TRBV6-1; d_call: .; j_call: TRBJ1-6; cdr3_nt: TGTGCCAGCAGTGAATACGGGAACCTTAATTCACCCCTCCACTTT; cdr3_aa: CASSEYGNLNSPLHF
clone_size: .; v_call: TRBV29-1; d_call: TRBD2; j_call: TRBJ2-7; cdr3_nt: TGCAGCGTTGACTCTGGAGGGAGGGATTTTCCCTACGAGCAGTACTTC; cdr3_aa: CSVDSGGRDFPYEQYF